Described below is a single TCR beta chain sequence and its context. The germline gives CDR1 DFQATT, CDR2 SNEGSKA (reference sequence). The CDR3 has 15 residues. V gave up 2 bases and J gave up 9 bases; unmatched junction bases: 9. This sample stems from a study of CD8 T cells in Susac syndrome. Study context: Among the Susac syndrome patients sequenced, about 6 had active disease and about eight were in remission.

Roughly 0.45 to 1 ug RNA was reverse transcribed with random hexamers. TCRdb itself ran the immunoSEQ multiplex PCR reads through MiXCR, one entry per CDR3 protein. Seen here are under 200,000 distinct CDR3 sequences, 90% to 96% observed once, and the top ten hold approximately 0.1%. Material for sequencing was CD4+ T cells from PBMCs. This clonotype was sampled from a human donor with Susac syndrome. The chain couples TRBV20-1 to TRBJ1-6; 8 nucleotides align to TRBD1. CDR3 region: CSARPRGQGASPLHF. DNA for the CDR3: TGCAGTGCTAGACCCCGCGGGCAGGGGGCTTCACCCCTCCACTTT.